This T cell receptor (beta chain) came from a study of beta chain features in type 1 diabetes (dated by TCRdb to the late 2010s). Some background on the complete study: No differences in mean age, gender distribution, total cell number or subset yield were found between patients and healthy donors. The study compared the TCRB repertoires of sorted circulating CD4+ T cell subsets in recently diagnosed type 1 diabetes patients with those in matched healthy donors. Whereas all 28 donors provided naive and central memory subsets, regulatory and stem cell-like memory subsets were isolated from just 8 patients and roughly eight healthy donors. A total of roughly 100,000,000 sorted cells were examined across all samples, and the number of cells per subset was strongly correlated with RNA yield. The investigation overall reported the following: Patients with type 1 diabetes made fewer insertions and deleted more nucleotides at VDJ recombination sites, implying thymic rearrangement abnormalities. PCR might favor shorter templates, but patient and control samples were amplified and corrected together, so any skew would affect both groups equally. A moderate but significant shortening of TCRB CDR3 length was observed in type 1 diabetes patients in all four CD4+ subsets. Naive, central memory and regulatory TCRB repertoires appeared to be more alike among patients than among healthy donors. Only small numbers of individuals were included in the HLA sub-analyses, which left unresolved whether HLA type had any influence on TCRB rearrangement. Sequencing cDNA rather than genomic DNA could over-represent highly expressing activated cells, although activation and CD3 levels did not differ between groups.

Each donor gave one peripheral blood draw, roughly 0.11 L on average, collected into heparinised tubes. Naive, central memory, regulatory and stem cell-like memory CD4+ T cells were sorted on a BD FACSAria II using a panel including CD45RO, CCR7, CD25, CD127, CD95 and CD27. A purity above 95% was achieved for all sorted populations. PBMCs were isolated immediately by Lymphoprep density gradient centrifugation and stained directly without culture. So that batch effects would be minimized, each experiment stained and sorted samples in pairs, pairing one healthy donor with one patient. Taken from cysteine to phenylalanine, the CDR3 has 15 residues. The retained sequence is limited to the CDR3, 45 bases, with the frame set at the first base. The germline V gene provides CDR1 SGHTA and CDR2 FQGNSA. Trimming costs V 2 bases and J 8 bases, and their ends lie 16 bases apart. The entire amount of isolated RNA was reverse transcribed using the High Capacity cDNA Reverse Transcription Kit, so the sequenced TCRB transcripts were expressed ones. Stem cell-like memory T cell samples underwent survey-depth immunoSEQ sequencing, averaging around 1 million total reads per sample. After sorted cells were lysed in RLT buffer, RNA was extracted with DNase-treated RNeasy Micro or Mini kits, with the choice depending on cell number. Each cell subset was processed on its own to prevent cross-contamination, while patient and healthy donor samples were processed together. The immunoSEQ multiplex PCR was used to amplify TCRB sequences from cDNA, yielding 87-bp fragments that span the CDR3 region. The amplicons were sequenced using the Illumina HiSeq platform. The study's processing was this. PCR bias was computationally corrected using synthetic template baselines, reads within Hamming distance 2 were collapsed, and singletons that could not be merged were discarded. Reads were aligned against IMGT so that V, D and J genes, CDR3 length and insertions or deletions at six rearrangement sites could be assigned. Within each subset, clonotype counts were normalized to sorted cell number, after which true diversity and Gini coefficients were computed with the tcR R package. The overlap coefficient, calculated on TCRB nucleotide sequences, was used to quantify repertoire sharing. In its TCRdb copy, this immuneACCESS table keeps in-frame sequences only and misses some clones. Where compared with another copy, unresolved V genes explain less than half of these, and the others have no known cause. The DNA gave D and trimming, while V, J and clone size come from that table. This sample comprises over 100,000 clones, roughly 43% of them detected only once. Over 0.065% of the sample rests with the top ten.

Points on this clone: Its antigen remains undetermined. Qualities for individual bases were not recorded, and no much larger clone is one base off.

Sequencing was done on a sample of stem cell memory CD4+ T cells from blood. In the paper's terms, the cell subset or site label means: stem cell-like memory CD4+ T cells. The chain is made from TRBV7-2 and TRBJ2-1; D gene: possibly TRBD1, on 5 matching bases. The TCR sequence derives from a young woman in good health. The encoded CDR3 is CASSLLAGAGHEQFF. The nucleotide sequence reads as follows: TGTGCCAGCAGCTTACTCGCTGGGGCAGGGCATGAGCAGTTCTTC.